One and the same sample provided the 21 T cell receptor beta chains below, sequenced in a study of regulatory T cells in long-lasting Graves disease. Construction of the TCR beta libraries employed iRepertoire HTBI primers in conjunction with Arm-PCR of CDR3 regions. TCRdb redid the calling of the multiplex PCR reads with MiXCR, one entry per CDR3 protein. The sample shows over 500,000 distinct CDR3 sequences, approximately 15% of them seen only once. As to time point: newly diagnosed GD, antithyroid drugs for less than 3 months. Making the TCR library involved RNA that had been extracted from PBMCs. The sample was also linked to a second study, of T cells in Graves' hyperthyroidism and ophthalmopathy.

Sequenced material: peripheral blood mononuclear cells (PBMCs), taken at new diagnosis, from a patient treated with antithyroid drugs. These receptors came from a woman in her twenties or thirties with Graves disease.

A word on this clonotype: With a much larger clone just one base away, this may be a read error. This chain links TRBV6-2 or TRBV6-3 with TRBJ2-1; TRBD2 matches 9 bases. CDR1 is MNHEY, CDR2 SVGEGT, per germline. The CDR3 loop spans 16 amino acids. For the CDR3, the DNA is TGTGCCAGCAGGATTAGCGGGACTAGCTCCTACAATGAGCAGTCCTTC. Translated, it gives CASRISGTSSYNEQSF.

The table lists this clonotype with many counts. This chain connects TRBV27 to TRBJ1-4; D is undetermined. The CDR3 is 13 residues long. Trimming removed 6 bases at V and 5 bases at J, with 10 bases between. Germline CDR1 is MNHEY and CDR2 is SMNVEV (reference sequence). The CDR3 coding sequence is TGTGCCAGCAGATCCGGGATGAATGAAAAACTGTTTTTT. The encoded protein is CASRSGMNEKLFF.

The rearrangement links TRBV19 to TRBJ1-5, with TRBD1 as a possible D gene (5 bases). CDR1 and CDR2 (germline): LNHDA, SQIVND (reference sequence). Trimming left V 5 bases short and J 0 bases short, with 17 bases between. There are 17 residues in the CDR3. This CDR3 is CASSATGRGNSNQPQHF. The CDR3 region has the DNA TGTGCCAGTAGTGCAACGGGGCGGGGGAATAGCAATCAGCCCCAGCATTTT.

The CDR3 sequence: CASSRHRGAYEQYF. In DNA, the CDR3 is TGTGCCAGCAGCCGCCACAGGGGGGCCTACGAGCAGTACTTC. The chain couples TRBV14 to TRBJ2-7, with 8 bases lining up with TRBD1. Germline CDR1 and CDR2: SGHDN and FVKESK. The CDR3 totals 14 residues. V gave up 4 bases and J gave up 2 bases; unmatched junction bases: 4. Using reference TRBV14 and TRBJ2-7 for the parts outside the CDR3, the full variable domain is EAGVTQFPSHSVIEKGQTVTLRCDPISGHDNLYWYRRVMGKEIKFLLHFVKESKQDESGMPNNRFLAERTGGTYSTLKVQPAELEDSGVYFCASSRHRGAYEQYFGPGTRLTVT.

The J gene is TRBJ2-7, the V gene TRBV7-9; D unresolved. There are 13 residues in the CDR3. Germline CDR1 is SEHNR and CDR2 is FQNEAQ (reference sequence). V lost 3 bases to trimming and J lost 3 bases, with 9 bases between them. The CDR3 region has the DNA TGTGCCAGCAGCTTGGACGGCCACTACGAGCAGTACTTC. Encoded protein: CASSLDGHYEQYF.

The sample holds a few counts of this clonotype. The V call is TRBV5-6, the J call TRBJ2-7; 12 nucleotides align to TRBD1. In germline, CDR1 is SGHDT, CDR2 YYEEEE. The CDR3 spans 13 residues. Trimming removed 6 bases from V and 7 bases from J; junction bases left unmatched: 5. CDR3 bases: TGTGCCAGCACAGGGACAGGGGGCGAGGAGCAGTACTTC. Amino acids: CASTGTGGEEQYF.

A note on this clonotype: Just one base apart from a much larger clone, this may be a read error. The V and J genes are TRBV11-2 and TRBJ2-3; the D is unclear. CDR1 is SGHAT, CDR2 FQNNGV, per germline. The CDR3 has 15 residues. The CDR3 sequence: CVSSFAGPSTDTQYF. The CDR3 nucleotides read TGTGTCAGCAGCTTCGCAGGTCCTAGCACAGATACGCAGTATTTT.

This chain joins TRBV6-1 and TRBJ2-3; the match to TRBD2 covers 10 bases. Germline V gene lookup returns CDR1 MNHNS and CDR2 SASEGT. V dropped 0 bases and J dropped 3; count of bases not matched to a gene: 3. This CDR3 has 16 amino acids. The CDR3 is CASSEASGGATDTQYF. Here the CDR3 DNA reads TGTGCCAGCAGTGAAGCGAGCGGGGGGGCAACAGATACGCAGTATTTT.

This clonotype was picked up a small number of times. This sequence joins TRBV16 and TRBJ1-2; no firm D call. Trimming shortened V by 0 bases and J by 6 bases, and 5 bases separated the two germline ends. Germline V lookup: CDR1 KGHSY, CDR2 FQNENV. This CDR3 spans 12 amino acids. CDR3 bases: TGTGCCAGCAGCCAATCTGTGGATGGCTACACCTTC. It encodes CASSQSVDGYTF.

This clonotype was seen ten or more times. The chain combines TRBV10-3 with TRBJ1-1; 8 nucleotides align to TRBD1. Trimming took 6 bases from V and 7 from J; bases not matched to a gene: 10. The germline CDR1 and CDR2 sequences are ENHRY and SYGVKD. The CDR3 is made up of 14 amino acids. The CDR3: CAISGQGGDDEAFF. The CDR3 DNA is TGTGCCATCAGCGGACAGGGCGGTGACGATGAAGCTTTCTTT.

This clonotype was found many times. The V call is TRBV28, the J call TRBJ1-2, with no clear D. The CDR3 runs 15 residues. The germline CDR1 and CDR2 sequences are MDHEN and SYDVKM. Between the trimmed V and J ends, which lost 2 bases and 8 bases, there was a span of 18 bases. The CDR3 protein is CASSLISEDFVGYTF. The CDR3 DNA sequence: TGTGCCAGCAGTTTAATCTCGGAGGATTTCGTCGGCTACACCTTC.

The gene calls are TRBV18 and TRBJ2-1; 9 bases align to TRBD2. J gave up 8 bases and V 3 bases, and 8 bases lay outside the gene matches. Germline lookup yields CDR1 KGHSH and CDR2 LQKENI. This CDR3 region has 15 residues. CDR3 sequence: CASSPALAGADEQFF. The CDR3 nucleotides are TGTGCCAGCTCACCGGCATTAGCGGGAGCCGATGAGCAGTTCTTC.

This rearrangement joins TRBV5-1 to TRBJ2-3; either TRBD1 or TRBD2 may fit D (5 bases each). V gave up 6 bases and J gave up 0 bases, with 11 bases separating them. Looked up from germline, CDR1 is SGHRS and CDR2 is YFSETQ. This CDR3 contains 14 residues. CDR3 DNA: TGCGCCAGCAAGGGGAGCGTAAGCACAGATACGCAGTATTTT. Residues: CASKGSVSTDTQYF. Full variable domain (rest looked up from reference TRBV5-1 and TRBJ2-3): KAGVTQTPRYLIKTRGQQVTLSCSPISGHRSVSWYQQTPGQGLQFLFEYFSETQRNKGNFPGRFSGRQFSNSRSEMNVSTLELGDSALYLCASKGSVSTDTQYFGPGTRLTVL.

This clonotype was detected many times. The chain has TRBV10-1 and TRBJ2-7; 10 nucleotides line up with TRBD1. Germline assignment: CDR1 WNHNN and CDR2 SYGVQD (reference sequence). This CDR3 region has 15 residues. The trim removed 7 bases at V and 2 bases at J, leaving 8 bases unmatched. CDR3 protein: CASILPGQGPYEQYF. In nucleotides, the CDR3 is TGCGCCAGCATTTTACCGGGACAGGGGCCCTACGAGCAGTACTTC.

This clonotype showed up many times. The chain employs TRBV11-2 and TRBJ2-7; TRBD1 matches 7 bases. This CDR3 is built from 15 residues. The germline V gene has CDR1 SGHAT and CDR2 FQNNGV. J was trimmed by 4 bases and V by 4 bases; bases with no gene match: 10. The CDR3 DNA sequence: TGTGCCAGCAGCTCGTTGGACAGGAATGGGTACGAGCAGTACTTC. This codes for CASSSLDRNGYEQYF.

This clonotype showed up many times. V usage is TRBV12-3 or TRBV12-4 and J usage is TRBJ2-1, with 11 positions matching TRBD2. The CDR3 covers 15 residues. The trim removed 3 bases at V and 5 bases at J, leaving 3 bases unmatched. Here the CDR3 reads CASSLTSGNHNEQFF. The DNA for the CDR3 is TGTGCCAGCAGTTTGACTAGCGGGAACCACAATGAGCAGTTCTTC.

V gene TRBV30 combines with J gene TRBJ2-3, with TRBD2 matching 13 bases. There are 15 residues in the CDR3. V lost 5 bases and J lost 4; bases outside the gene matches: 6. Germline loops: CDR1 GTSNPN, CDR2 SVGIG (reference sequence). For the CDR3, the DNA is TGTGCCTGGGCCCCGACTAGCGGGAGGTCAGATACGCAGTATTTT. Residues: CAWAPTSGRSDTQYF.

There are many counts of this clonotype. The chain joins TRBV5-1 to TRBJ1-1; D remains unclear. CDR1 is SGHRS and CDR2 is YFSETQ in the germline V gene. Trimming left V 6 bases short and J 1 base short, with 19 bases between. The CDR3 covers 16 residues. This chain's CDR3 is CASKSVRNTANTEAFF. CDR3 sequence (DNA): TGCGCCAGCAAGTCAGTCCGTAATACAGCGAACACTGAAGCTTTCTTT.

The chain employs TRBV28 and TRBJ2-7; no clear D gene. CDR1 and CDR2 (germline): MDHEN, SYDVKM. Trimming pared 5 bases from V and 2 bases from J, leaving 13 bases between. The CDR3 extends over 14 amino acids. The CDR3 region is CASSLSIGPYEQYF. In nucleotides, the CDR3 is TGTGCCAGCAGTCTATCGATAGGCCCCTACGAGCAGTACTTC.

In this sample, this clonotype turned up many times. The chain has TRBV3-1 and TRBJ2-5, with 9 bases matching TRBD2. The germline gives CDR1 LGHDT, CDR2 YNNKEL (reference sequence). The CDR3 runs 14 residues. The V segment lost 3 bases and the J segment 5 bases; nucleotides outside the gene matches: 4. In DNA form, the CDR3 reads TGTGCCAGCAGCCACCTGGGACTAGCCGAGACCCAGTACTTC. Its translation is CASSHLGLAETQYF.

About this clonotype: A read error may produce the germline difference seen at one junction end. The rearrangement joins TRBV28 to TRBJ2-7; no clear D. The CDR3 totals 11 residues. Germline CDR1 and CDR2: MDHEN and SYDVKM. The CDR3 loop is CASSASYERYF. CDR3 in DNA: TGTGCCAGCAGTGCCTCCTACGAGCGGTACTTC.